This TCR beta chain was captured by sequencing in a study of blood T cell repertoires in COVID-19. On the study more broadly: COVID-19 samples collected from the United States, Italy and Spain covered acute and convalescent phases. PBMCs, B-cell-depleted T cells, or T cells provided the cDNA or gDNA that made up the material.

Study processing details: Estimated nucleated cell counts came from reference gene primer amplification. Assay: immunoSEQ multiplex PCR; the TCRdb copy retains only in-frame clones and omits some. That table furnishes V, J and clone size, whereas the DNA furnished D and trimming. Found here are about 48,000 clones, over 75% of them singletons; the top ten hold around 2.6%. Trimming removed 5 bases at V and 1 base at J, with 9 bases between. The CDR3 length is 14 residues. Germline CDR1 is MDHEN and CDR2 is SYDVKM. Enrolled during active infection, Seattle patients were then followed longitudinally. The table lists this clone with a count of one.

The source material was peripheral blood. This TCR was recovered from a woman older than 75 with COVID-19, enrolled during active disease. The rearrangement uses TRBV28 and TRBJ2-1; D is perhaps TRBD1 (5 bases). CDR3 region: CASSAPGSYNEQFF. The CDR3 DNA is TGTGCCAGCAGTGCTCCAGGGTCCTACAATGAGCAGTTCTTC.